The rows below give T cell receptor beta chains drawn from one sample of a study of cytomegalovirus exposure and HLA in healthy donors. Some clones are missing from TCRdb's copy, which holds only in-frame ones; the method was immunoSEQ multiplex PCR. Here the sample spans 90,000 to 110,000 clones, 13% to 15% being singletons. The material sequenced was PBMCs. The receptor set was obtained from a female donor in good health and CMV-seronegative. Both conserved end residues are part of each CDR3. The D gene is left open where the match is weak. Where a row states a size, it is once, few, many or the class of an expanded clone; other rows omit it.

V	J	D	size	DNA	CDR3
TRBV14	TRBJ2-1	TRBD2	few	TGTGCCAGCAGCCCGGGAGGGCGATACAATGAGCAGTTCTTC	CASSPGGRYNEQFF
TRBV5-6	TRBJ2-7	-	-	TGTGCCAGCAGCTTGAACGGGGACTACGAGCAGTACTTC	CASSLNGDYEQYF
TRBV11-2	TRBJ2-1	TRBD2	-	TGTGCCAGCAGCTCAGGGACTAGCGGGTCTTCCAATGAGCAGTTCTTC	CASSSGTSGSSNEQFF
TRBV6-6	TRBJ1-4	-	-	TGTGCCAGCAGTTACCGAGTTAATGAAAAACTGTTTTTT	CASSYRVNEKLFF
TRBV5-8	TRBJ2-1	-	few	TGTGCCAGCTCCTTACTGCTTTCCGGTGAGCAGTTCTTC	CASSLLLSGEQFF
TRBV19	TRBJ2-1	TRBD2	-	TGTGCCAGTAGTATAGACGGGAGGGATTACAATGAGCAGTTCTTC	CASSIDGRDYNEQFF
TRBV5-8	TRBJ2-7	TRBD1	-	TGTGCCAGCAGCTTACGAGACAGGGGGATCCACGAGCAGTACTTC	CASSLRDRGIHEQYF
TRBV2	TRBJ1-5	-	few	TGTGCCAGCAGTGAAGAGAGGGGGGGACCTAGCAATCAGCCCCAGCATTTT	CASSEERGGPSNQPQHF
TRBV4-1	TRBJ1-2	-	-	TGCGCCAGCAGCCAAGATGTAGCCGGTTACTACTATGGCTACACCTTC	CASSQDVAGYYYGYTF
TRBV5-1	TRBJ2-7	-	few	TGCGCCAGCAGCTTGGTTATGAGCTCCTACGAGCAGTACTTC	CASSLVMSSYEQYF
TRBV4-3	TRBJ2-2	TRBD2	few	TGCGCCAGCAACATGGGGGTAGCGGGAACCGGGGAGCTGTTTTTT	CASNMGVAGTGELFF
TRBV29-1	TRBJ2-7	-	-	TGCAGCGTTGGAAGGGACTCACGCTCCTACGAGCAGTACTTC	CSVGRDSRSYEQYF
TRBV10-3	TRBJ2-7	-	few	TGTGCCATCAGTGTTTTGGGGCCCACGGCCTACGAGCAGTACTTC	CAISVLGPTAYEQYF
TRBV7-3	TRBJ1-1	-	-	TGTGCCAGCAGCTTGGGGGGTGGAAGGGGTGAAGCTTTCTTT	CASSLGGGRGEAFF
TRBV13	TRBJ1-1	-	few	TGTGCCAGCAAAAAACAGGGAACTGAAGCTTTCTTT	CASKKQGTEAFF